The present T cell receptor (beta chain) was sequenced within a study of blood T cells in healthy people across ages. Study as a whole: The capture of about one barcoded beta molecule per two T cells was achieved by template switching. Study conclusions and caveats: The study found more naive CD4+ cells and higher diversity in long-lived than aged donors. The recorded TCR beta diversity per million T cells decreased in a roughly linear manner with age.

Primers used in a second PCR of roughly 7 to 12 cycles were a sample-barcoded 5' primer and a J-beta primer mix. In TCRdb, the 5' RACE reads were re-called with MiXCR into one record per CDR3 protein. The repertoire holds about 1,600,000 distinct CDR3 sequences, with 35% to 45% as singletons. Concerning this clonotype itself: Its antigen is as yet unknown.

This CDR3 is built from 16 residues. Germline CDR1 SEHNR, CDR2 FQNEAQ (reference sequence). The trim removed 5 bases at V and 5 bases at J, leaving 11 bases unmatched. Extraction of total RNA produced a minimum of 5.5 micrograms from each sample. This clonotype was obtained from a woman between 18 and 29 years old in good health. The specimen sequenced was blood. The chain recombines TRBV7-9 with TRBJ2-5; 10 nucleotides match TRBD2. CDR3 residues: CASSPLRTSGRETQYF. DNA of the CDR3: TGTGCCAGCAGCCCACTGCGGACTAGCGGAAGGGAGACCCAGTACTTC.